These 8 T cell receptor beta chains were sequenced from one sample in a study of CXCR3-negative and CXCR3-positive naive CD8 T cells. cDNA libraries for TRB were generated by 5' RACE incorporating UMI labels. From its re-call of the 5' RACE reads, TCRdb lists each CDR3 protein once, without DNA. Its table lists 100,000 to 150,000 distinct CDR3 sequences. The sequencing sample was made of naive CXCR3- CD8+ T cells from blood. Subset indicated: CD45RO-CCR7+CD27+CD95- naive CD8+ T cells lacking CXCR3 (TNR3-). These receptors were collected from a human donor in good health. Some clones in this sample may be carry-over from other donors' samples.

The chain links TRBV7-8 to TRBJ2-5; TCRdb gives TRBD1 as the D gene, but with no DNA this cannot be confirmed. This CDR3 contains 18 residues. Germline V gene data show CDR1 as SGHVS and CDR2 as FQNEAQ. CDR3 loop: CASSLPMTGTPIQETQYF.

The rearrangement uses TRBV13 and TRBJ2-1; TCRdb lists TRBD2, though no DNA is available to test this call. This CDR3 has 14 amino acids. The germline V gene has CDR1 PRHDT and CDR2 FYEKMQ (reference sequence). This chain's CDR3 is CASSRTRSYNEQFF. The whole variable domain, remainder taken from reference TRBV13 and TRBJ2-1, is AAGVIQSPRHLIKEKRETATLKCYPIPRHDTVYWYQQGPGQDPQFLISFYEKMQSDKGSIPDRFSAQQFSDYHSELNMSSLELGDSALYFCASSRTRSYNEQFFGPGTRLTVL.

The chain carries TRBV3-1 and TRBJ2-7. CDR1 LGHDT and CDR2 YNNKEL come from the germline V gene (reference sequence). The length of the CDR3 is 12 residues. The chain's CDR3 is CASSQAYYEQYF.

The rearrangement joins TRBV5-1 to TRBJ2-7; the TCRdb D gene call, TRBD1, has no DNA to confirm it. This CDR3 is built from 16 residues. CDR1 SGHRS and CDR2 YFSETQ come from the germline V gene. CDR3 amino acids: CASSLAGSSPSYEQYF.

This chain joins TRBV29-1 and TRBJ2-7; TCRdb returns TRBD2, unconfirmable since there is no DNA. The CDR3 covers 14 residues. Germline CDR1 SQVTM, CDR2 ANQGSEA. The CDR3 spells CSVAGGPGSYEQYF.

The chain combines TRBV20-1 with TRBJ2-2; TCRdb designates TRBD2, a call that cannot be tested without DNA. Per the germline V gene, CDR1 is DFQATT and CDR2 is SNEGSKA (reference sequence). This CDR3 region has 15 residues. The CDR3 protein is CSAIILAGNTGELFF.

The genes are TRBV7-9 and TRBJ1-1; TCRdb's D call of TRBD1 is untestable without DNA. Germline V gene sequence: CDR1 SEHNR, CDR2 FQNEAQ (reference sequence). The CDR3 totals 14 residues. This chain's CDR3 is CASSFSGQGNEAFF.

This chain's CDR3 is CSVEGRGQNGYTF. This sequence joins TRBV29-1 and TRBJ1-2; the D call of TRBD1 rests on TCRdb alone, since no DNA is present to check it. The CDR3 runs to 13 residues. Per germline, CDR1 SQVTM and CDR2 ANQGSEA.